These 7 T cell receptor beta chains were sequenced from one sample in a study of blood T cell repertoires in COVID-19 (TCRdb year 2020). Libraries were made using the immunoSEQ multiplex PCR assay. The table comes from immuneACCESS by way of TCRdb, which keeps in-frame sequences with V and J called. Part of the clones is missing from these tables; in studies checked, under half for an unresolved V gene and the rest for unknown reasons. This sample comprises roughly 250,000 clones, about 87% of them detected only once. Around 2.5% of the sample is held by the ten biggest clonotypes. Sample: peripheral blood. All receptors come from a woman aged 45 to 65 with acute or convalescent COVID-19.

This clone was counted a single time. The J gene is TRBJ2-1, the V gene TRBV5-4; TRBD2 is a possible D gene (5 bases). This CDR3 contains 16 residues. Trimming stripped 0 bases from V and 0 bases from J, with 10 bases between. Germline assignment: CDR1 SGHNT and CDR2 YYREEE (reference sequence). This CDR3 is CASSLGRESSYNEQFF. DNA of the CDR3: TGTGCCAGCAGCTTGGGTAGGGAGAGCTCCTACAATGAGCAGTTCTTC.

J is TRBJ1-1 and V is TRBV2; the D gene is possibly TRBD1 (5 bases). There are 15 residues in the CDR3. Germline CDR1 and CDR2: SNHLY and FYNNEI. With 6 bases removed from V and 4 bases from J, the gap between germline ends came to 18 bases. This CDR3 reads CASSMNGGSGTEAFF. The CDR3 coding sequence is TGTGCCAGCAGCATGAACGGGGGGTCGGGCACTGAAGCTTTCTTT.

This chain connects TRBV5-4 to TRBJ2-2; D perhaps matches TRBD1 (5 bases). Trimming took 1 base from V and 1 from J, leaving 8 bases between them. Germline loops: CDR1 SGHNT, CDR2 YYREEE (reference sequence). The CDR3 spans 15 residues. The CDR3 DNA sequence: TGTGCCAGCAGCTTGTTCGGACAGAACACCGGGGAGCTGTTTTTT. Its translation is CASSLFGQNTGELFF.

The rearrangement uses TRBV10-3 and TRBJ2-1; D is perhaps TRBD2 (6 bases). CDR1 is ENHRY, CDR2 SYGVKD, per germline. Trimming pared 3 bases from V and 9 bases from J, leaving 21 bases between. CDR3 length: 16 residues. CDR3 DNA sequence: TGTGCCATCAGTGAAGGGGTCGGGAGTGTGTCTGGTGAGCAGTTCTTC. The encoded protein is CAISEGVGSVSGEQFF.

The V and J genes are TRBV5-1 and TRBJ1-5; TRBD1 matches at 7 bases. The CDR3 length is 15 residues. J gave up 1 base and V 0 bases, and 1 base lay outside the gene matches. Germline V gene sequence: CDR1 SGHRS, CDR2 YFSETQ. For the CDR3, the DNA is TGCGCCAGCAGCTTGGCAGGGGGGAGCAATCAGCCCCAGCATTTT. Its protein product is CASSLAGGSNQPQHF.

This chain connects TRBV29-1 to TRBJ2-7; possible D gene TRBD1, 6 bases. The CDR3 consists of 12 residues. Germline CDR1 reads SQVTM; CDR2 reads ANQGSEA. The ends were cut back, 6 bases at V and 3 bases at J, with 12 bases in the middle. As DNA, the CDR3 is TGCAGCGTGTCCTCAGGGGACTACGAGCAGTACTTC. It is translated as CSVSSGDYEQYF.

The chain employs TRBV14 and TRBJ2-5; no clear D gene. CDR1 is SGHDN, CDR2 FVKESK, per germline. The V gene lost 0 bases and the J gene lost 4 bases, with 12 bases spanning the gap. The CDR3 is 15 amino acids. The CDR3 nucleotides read TGTGCCAGCAGCCAAGATCTAGTGCGCGGAGAGACCCAGTACTTC. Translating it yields CASSQDLVRGETQYF. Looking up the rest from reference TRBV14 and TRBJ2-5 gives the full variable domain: EAGVTQFPSHSVIEKGQTVTLRCDPISGHDNLYWYRRVMGKEIKFLLHFVKESKQDESGMPNNRFLAERTGGTYSTLKVQPAELEDSGVYFCASSQDLVRGETQYFGPGTRLLVL.